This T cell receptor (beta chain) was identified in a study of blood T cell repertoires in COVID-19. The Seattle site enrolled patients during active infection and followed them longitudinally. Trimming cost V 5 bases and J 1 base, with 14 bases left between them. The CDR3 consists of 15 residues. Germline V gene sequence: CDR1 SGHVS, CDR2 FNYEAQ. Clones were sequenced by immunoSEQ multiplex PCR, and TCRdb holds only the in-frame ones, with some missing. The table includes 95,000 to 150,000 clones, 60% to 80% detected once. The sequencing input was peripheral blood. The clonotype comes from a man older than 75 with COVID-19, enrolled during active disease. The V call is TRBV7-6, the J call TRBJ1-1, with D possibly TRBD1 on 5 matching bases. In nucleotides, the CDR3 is TGTGCCAGCAGCCTCTATGGACATTCGAACACTGAAGCTTTCTTT. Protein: CASSLYGHSNTEAFF.